Sequencing of this T cell receptor beta chain was carried out in a study of identical twins. The germline gives CDR1 SGHRS, CDR2 YFSETQ. CDR3 length: 15 amino acids. Trimming left V 2 bases short and J 5 bases short, with 16 bases between. Broader study findings: Memory repertoires lacked the insertion deficit that abundant cord blood beta clonotypes showed.

The table lists this clonotype with a few counts. Antigen specificity is unknown. TCRdb used MiXCR to reprocess the 5' RACE reads, holding one entry per CDR3 protein. The sample shows roughly 690,000 distinct CDR3 sequences, roughly 6% of them seen only once. The V gene is TRBV5-1, the J gene TRBJ1-1, with D possibly matching TRBD1 (6 bases). The TCR sequence derives from a man between 18 and 35 years old in good health. Input material: naive T cells sorted from blood. Here the CDR3 DNA reads TGCGCCAGCAGCTTTGGGGGGGGCGCTGGAACTGAAGCTTTCTTT. It encodes CASSFGGGAGTEAFF.